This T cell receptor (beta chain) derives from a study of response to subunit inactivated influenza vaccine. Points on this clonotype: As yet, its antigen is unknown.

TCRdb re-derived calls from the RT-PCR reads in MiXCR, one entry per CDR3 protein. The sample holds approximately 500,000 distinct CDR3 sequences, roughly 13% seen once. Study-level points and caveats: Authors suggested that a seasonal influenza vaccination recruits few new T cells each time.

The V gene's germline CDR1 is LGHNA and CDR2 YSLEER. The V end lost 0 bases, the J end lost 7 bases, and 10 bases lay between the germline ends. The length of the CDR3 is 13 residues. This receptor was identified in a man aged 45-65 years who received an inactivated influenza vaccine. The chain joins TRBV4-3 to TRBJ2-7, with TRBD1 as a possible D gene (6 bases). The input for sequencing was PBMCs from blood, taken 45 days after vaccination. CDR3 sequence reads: CASSQETGHEQYF. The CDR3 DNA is TGCGCCAGCAGCCAAGAGACGGGACATGAGCAGTACTTC.